This TCR beta chain comes out of a study of blood T cell repertoires in COVID-19. On the study more broadly: From T cells, B-cell-depleted T cells, or PBMCs came the material, which was cDNA or gDNA.

The method was immunoSEQ multiplex PCR; TCRdb's version includes in-frame clones alone and lacks a portion of them. This sample has 90,000 to 100,000 clones, with roughly 88% found just once. V lost 6 bases and J lost 10; bases outside the gene matches: 10. Germline V CDR1 and CDR2: SGHAT, FQNNGV. The CDR3 is 14 amino acids. Sequencing was performed on peripheral blood. The V call is TRBV11-2, the J call TRBJ1-1; 11 bases line up with TRBD1. This receptor was taken from a man aged 60 to 69 with acute or convalescent COVID-19. DNA of the CDR3: TGTGCCAGCAGACGGGACAGGGGGGACGGGGGAGCTTTCTTT. It specifies CASRRDRGDGGAFF.